These T cell receptor beta chains were read from a single sample in a study of cytomegalovirus exposure and HLA in healthy donors. The repertoire was sequenced with immunoSEQ multiplex PCR; TCRdb's copy has only in-frame clones and lacks some. In the table there are about 180,000 clones, around 80% of which are singletons. Sequences were obtained from PBMCs. The origin of the receptors is a woman in her thirties in good health and CMV-seronegative. Both conserved end residues are part of each CDR3. A D gene is named only where the DNA matches it firmly. Part of the rows lack a size; the others show once, few, many or a class for expanded clones.

abundance	v_gene	j_gene	d_gene	CDR3aa	CDR3nt
.	TRBV6-1	TRBJ1-4	TRBD1	CASDRGNEKLFF	TGTGCCAGCGACAGGGGCAATGAAAAACTGTTTTTT
.	TRBV5-1	TRBJ1-1	TRBD1	CASSSGQGDTEAFF	TGCGCCAGCAGCTCGGGACAGGGGGACACTGAAGCTTTCTTT
.	TRBV7-9	TRBJ2-7	TRBD2	CASSSPSGGPYEQYF	TGTGCCAGCAGCTCCCCTAGCGGGGGGCCGTACGAGCAGTACTTC
.	TRBV5-4	TRBJ2-1	.	CASSFRQYNEQFF	TGTGCCAGCAGCTTTAGACAGTACAATGAGCAGTTCTTC
few	TRBV19	TRBJ2-2	.	CASSTRDITGELFF	TGTGCCAGTAGTACCCGGGACATCACCGGGGAGCTGTTTTTT
.	TRBV30	TRBJ1-4	.	CAWSGGNGEKLFF	TGTGCCTGGAGCGGAGGGAACGGTGAAAAACTGTTTTTT
.	TRBV28	TRBJ1-5	.	CASRIENQPQHF	TGTGCCAGCAGAATCGAGAATCAGCCCCAGCATTTT
few	TRBV11-2	TRBJ1-1	.	CASSLDMGLPEAFF	TGTGCCAGCAGCTTAGATATGGGGCTCCCTGAAGCTTTCTTT
.	TRBV2	TRBJ2-5	TRBD1	CASGKTGGETQYF	TGTGCCAGCGGAAAGACAGGGGGGGAGACCCAGTACTTC
.	TRBV18	TRBJ2-5	.	CASSSLQETQYF	TGTGCCAGCTCAAGCCTCCAAGAGACCCAGTACTTC
.	TRBV2	TRBJ1-5	.	CASQQANQPQHF	TGTGCCAGCCAACAGGCAAATCAGCCCCAGCATTTT
.	TRBV5-3	TRBJ1-2	.	CARSFGGSNYGYTF	TGTGCCAGAAGCTTTGGCGGCTCTAACTATGGCTACACCTTC
.	TRBV5-1	TRBJ2-6	.	CASSLEGTGANVLTF	TGCGCCAGCAGCTTGGAAGGGACAGGGGCCAACGTCCTGACTTTC
.	TRBV5-1	TRBJ2-5	.	CASSLESTRLETQYF	TGCGCCAGCAGCTTGGAGTCCACCAGACTAGAGACCCAGTACTTC
.	TRBV10-1	TRBJ1-2	TRBD1	CANSGTGGNYGYTF	TGCGCCAACAGTGGTACAGGGGGAAACTATGGCTACACCTTC
.	TRBV13	TRBJ2-3	.	CASSLGAGADTQYF	TGTGCCAGCAGCTTGGGCGCAGGGGCAGATACGCAGTATTTT
.	TRBV5-4	TRBJ1-4	TRBD1	CASRRQGMSEKLFF	TGTGCCAGCAGGCGACAGGGGATGAGTGAAAAACTGTTTTTT
.	TRBV6-5	TRBJ2-3	TRBD2	CASSYRAGDQGTQYF	TGTGCCAGCAGTTACCGGGCGGGGGATCAAGGTACGCAGTATTTT
.	TRBV28	TRBJ2-5	.	CASSLLHQETQYF	TGTGCCAGCAGTCTACTACACCAAGAGACCCAGTACTTC
.	TRBV4-3	TRBJ2-3	.	CASSFRQSATQYF	TGCGCCAGCAGCTTTCGGCAGAGCGCGACGCAGTATTTT
.	TRBV7-6	TRBJ1-6	TRBD1	CASSLVAGGDSPLHF	TGTGCCAGCAGCTTAGTTGCAGGGGGAGATTCACCCCTCCACTTT
.	TRBV5-1	TRBJ2-1	TRBD2	CASRLGLAGNNEQFF	TGCGCCAGCAGGCTGGGCCTAGCGGGGAACAATGAGCAGTTCTTC
.	TRBV9	TRBJ2-5	TRBD2	CASSVVARGGRETQYF	TGTGCCAGCAGCGTAGTTGCGCGGGGGGGCCGAGAGACCCAGTACTTC
few	TRBV6-5	TRBJ1-2	.	CASSYSTGMEGYTF	TGTGCCAGCAGTTACTCGACCGGCATGGAGGGCTACACCTTC
.	TRBV6-1	TRBJ1-1	.	CASQRWVRFTEAFF	TGTGCCAGCCAGAGGTGGGTGAGGTTCACTGAAGCTTTCTTT
.	TRBV6-5	TRBJ1-2	.	CASSSSLSGTNYGYTF	TGTGCCAGCAGTTCTTCTCTCTCCGGGACTAACTATGGCTACACCTTC
.	TRBV18	TRBJ2-7	TRBD1	CASSPDRNSYEQYF	TGTGCCAGCTCACCGGACAGGAATTCCTACGAGCAGTACTTC
.	TRBV5-1	TRBJ2-1	TRBD2	CASSLLTSGVYEQFF	TGCGCCAGCAGCTTGCTGACTAGCGGGGTCTATGAGCAGTTCTTC
.	TRBV19	TRBJ2-7	TRBD1	CASSPVGTAGSFSYEQYF	TGTGCCAGTAGTCCGGTCGGGACAGCAGGTTCGTTCAGCTACGAGCAGTACTTC
.	TRBV27	TRBJ1-5	.	CASSLHGVGQPQHF	TGTGCCAGCAGTTTACATGGAGTTGGTCAGCCCCAGCATTTT
.	TRBV4-1	TRBJ2-3	TRBD2	CASSHLGGGSTDTQYF	TGCGCCAGCAGCCATCTTGGCGGGGGAAGCACAGATACGCAGTATTTT
.	TRBV30	TRBJ2-6	TRBD1	CAWGTGGFTGANVLTF	TGTGCCTGGGGGACAGGGGGATTCACTGGGGCCAACGTCCTGACTTTC
once	TRBV18	TRBJ2-7	TRBD1	CASSPQGTAYEQYF	TGTGCCAGCTCACCACAAGGGACAGCCTACGAGCAGTACTTC
.	TRBV7-2	TRBJ1-6	.	CASSLTSVSYNSPLHF	TGTGCCAGCAGCCTGACTTCTGTCTCCTATAATTCACCCCTCCACTTT
few	TRBV7-7	TRBJ1-4	.	CASSRYKSTNEKLFF	TGTGCTAGCAGCCGATACAAGTCAACTAATGAAAAACTGTTTTTT
.	TRBV27	TRBJ1-5	.	CASSFASLSNQPQHF	TGTGCCAGCAGTTTTGCGTCTCTTAGCAATCAGCCCCAGCATTTT
.	TRBV6-4	TRBJ1-5	.	CASVRARGRDQPQHF	.
.	TRBV27	TRBJ2-3	TRBD2	CASSPVSGLAGADTQYF	TGTGCCAGCAGTCCTGTGTCCGGACTAGCGGGGGCGGATACGCAGTATTTT
.	TRBV11-2	TRBJ2-5	TRBD1	CASSLRTGRIPLQETQYF	TGTGCCAGCAGCCTACGGACAGGCAGGATCCCCCTGCAAGAGACCCAGTACTTC
.	TRBV7-2	TRBJ2-4	TRBD2	CASSLFPQRGVSKNIQYF	TGTGCCAGCAGCTTATTTCCCCAGCGGGGGGTGTCCAAAAACATTCAGTACTTC
many	TRBV5-1	TRBJ2-7	.	CASSLEGGSSSYEQYF	TGCGCCAGCAGCTTGGAGGGGGGGTCGAGCTCCTACGAGCAGTACTTC
.	TRBV6-5	TRBJ2-5	.	CASSAVTGTQYF	TGTGCCAGCAGTGCGGTCACCGGGACCCAGTACTTC
.	TRBV7-9	TRBJ2-1	.	CASSLGGSPYDYEQFF	TGTGCCAGCAGCTTAGGGGGCAGCCCCTATGACTATGAGCAGTTCTTC
.	TRBV10-2	TRBJ1-1	TRBD1	CASNRGSTEAFF	TGCGCCAGCAACAGGGGATCCACTGAAGCTTTCTTT